These T cell receptor beta chains were read from a single sample in a study of blood T cell repertoires in COVID-19. Assay used: immunoSEQ multiplex PCR; TCRdb lists only in-frame clones, some missing. This sample carries about 200,000 clones, approximately 86% of them seen once, and the ten largest clones take approximately 2%. Sample: PBMCs or T cells enriched from blood (not recorded which). Every receptor here comes from a woman younger than 45 who had recovered from COVID-19. The CDR3 runs from the conserved cysteine through the conserved F or W. The D gene is left open where the match is weak. Clone size is stated in some rows and not others, as once, few, many or a class when expanded.

V gene: TRBV7-2
clone size: -
J gene: TRBJ1-5
D gene: -
CDR3 DNA: TGTGCCAGCAGCCCCAGCCACAGGGTCGCCGGTCAGCCCCAGCATTTT
CDR3 protein: CASSPSHRVAGQPQHF

V gene: TRBV6-5
clone size: -
J gene: TRBJ2-7
D gene: -
CDR3 DNA: TGTGCCAGCAGCCAACAGATACAGGGAAACGAGCAGTACTTC
CDR3 protein: CASSQQIQGNEQYF

V gene: TRBV27
clone size: -
J gene: TRBJ2-1
D gene: TRBD2
CDR3 DNA: TGTGCCAGCAGTTTAAAAACCCCACTAGCGGGAGCAAGTGAGCAGTTCTTC
CDR3 protein: CASSLKTPLAGASEQFF

V gene: TRBV7-9
clone size: -
J gene: TRBJ1-4
D gene: TRBD1
CDR3 DNA: TGTGCCAGCAGTCCGATCACAGGGGTGACTAATGAAAAACTGTTTTTT
CDR3 protein: CASSPITGVTNEKLFF

V gene: TRBV6-2/TRBV6-3
clone size: -
J gene: TRBJ2-5
D gene: TRBD2
CDR3 DNA: TGTGCCAGCAGTTACTACCGTAGCGGGACCCGCCAAGAGACCCAGTACTTC
CDR3 protein: CASSYYRSGTRQETQYF

V gene: TRBV6-6
clone size: few
J gene: TRBJ1-1
D gene: TRBD1
CDR3 DNA: TGTGCCAGCAGAACGACAGGGGACACTGAAGCTTTCTTT
CDR3 protein: CASRTTGDTEAFF

V gene: TRBV2
clone size: many
J gene: TRBJ2-1
D gene: -
CDR3 DNA: TGTGCCAGCAAGGGGCGAACCTACAATGAGCAGTTCTTC
CDR3 protein: CASKGRTYNEQFF

V gene: TRBV30
clone size: few
J gene: TRBJ1-6
D gene: -
CDR3 DNA: TGTGCCTGGAGGGGAGGGGTGGCTAATTCACCCCTCCACTTT
CDR3 protein: CAWRGGVANSPLHF

V gene: TRBV30
clone size: -
J gene: TRBJ1-3
D gene: -
CDR3 DNA: TGTGCCGGGGGACGGTCCTCTGGAAACACCATATATTTT
CDR3 protein: CAGGRSSGNTIYF

V gene: TRBV27
clone size: -
J gene: TRBJ2-5
D gene: TRBD2
CDR3 DNA: TGTGCCAGCAGTCCAGCGGGGGGCCAAGAGACCCAGTACTTC
CDR3 protein: CASSPAGGQETQYF

V gene: TRBV7-8
clone size: few
J gene: TRBJ2-5
D gene: TRBD2
CDR3 DNA: TGTGCCAGCAGGGGAGGTAGCGGGGGGGCTGAGACCCAGTACTTC
CDR3 protein: CASRGGSGGAETQYF

V gene: TRBV20-1
clone size: -
J gene: TRBJ1-1
D gene: TRBD1
CDR3 DNA: TGCAGCACCGACAGGGCCCGTACGGCTTTCTTT
CDR3 protein: CSTDRARTAFF

V gene: TRBV19
clone size: -
J gene: TRBJ1-2
D gene: TRBD1
CDR3 DNA: TGTGCCAGTAGACCCCGGTCAGGGGGAAGCAACTATGGCTACACCTTC
CDR3 protein: CASRPRSGGSNYGYTF

V gene: TRBV5-1
clone size: -
J gene: TRBJ2-2
D gene: -
CDR3 DNA: TGCGCCAGCAGCTTGGGGCGGGGGCGTCCCGGGGAGCTGTTTTTT
CDR3 protein: CASSLGRGRPGELFF

V gene: TRBV28
clone size: -
J gene: TRBJ1-6
D gene: TRBD1
CDR3 DNA: TGTGCCAGCAGTTTATCTTACCGGGACAGGGCTGATAATTCACCCCTCCACTTT
CDR3 protein: CASSLSYRDRADNSPLHF

V gene: TRBV2
clone size: -
J gene: TRBJ2-1
D gene: TRBD2
CDR3 DNA: TGTGCCAGCAGCTGGACTAGCGGGAGTAGGAATGAGCAGTTCTTC
CDR3 protein: CASSWTSGSRNEQFF

V gene: TRBV25-1
clone size: -
J gene: TRBJ2-7
D gene: TRBD1
CDR3 DNA: TGTGCCAGCAGTCCCTGGACAGGGGGCAACGAGCAGTACTTC
CDR3 protein: CASSPWTGGNEQYF

V gene: TRBV4-1
clone size: -
J gene: TRBJ2-5
D gene: -
CDR3 DNA: TGCGCCAGCAGCCACCACCAGGGAATAAAGGAGACCCAGTACTTC
CDR3 protein: CASSHHQGIKETQYF

V gene: TRBV9
clone size: -
J gene: TRBJ1-2
D gene: TRBD1
CDR3 DNA: TGTGCCAGCAGCGCAGACAGGGCCTCCCGTGGCTACACCTTC
CDR3 protein: CASSADRASRGYTF

V gene: TRBV27
clone size: -
J gene: TRBJ1-2
D gene: -
CDR3 DNA: TGTGCCAGCAGCAAAATCTCGGCAGGGGCCTATGGCTACACCTTC
CDR3 protein: CASSKISAGAYGYTF

V gene: TRBV5-4
clone size: -
J gene: TRBJ2-5
D gene: -
CDR3 DNA: TGTGCCAGCAGCTTGGAGTATCCGGAAGCCACTACGAAAGAGACCCAGTACTTC
CDR3 protein: CASSLEYPEATTKETQYF

V gene: TRBV24-1
clone size: -
J gene: TRBJ2-7
D gene: TRBD1
CDR3 DNA: TGTGCCACCAGTGACCCCGGGACAGGGGGATCCTACGAGCAGTACTTC
CDR3 protein: CATSDPGTGGSYEQYF

V gene: TRBV12-5
clone size: few
J gene: TRBJ1-3
D gene: TRBD1
CDR3 DNA: TGTGCTAGTGACACAATCGTCAGGGGGAGTGGAAACACCATATATTTT
CDR3 protein: CASDTIVRGSGNTIYF

V gene: TRBV7-8
clone size: -
J gene: TRBJ2-7
D gene: -
CDR3 DNA: TGTGCCAGCAGCTTAGTTTTCGGGGGATTCTCCTACGAGCAGTACTTC
CDR3 protein: CASSLVFGGFSYEQYF

V gene: TRBV30
clone size: -
J gene: TRBJ1-4
D gene: -
CDR3 DNA: TGTGCCTGGACAGGGGTAGGTGAAAAACTGTTTTTT
CDR3 protein: CAWTGVGEKLFF

V gene: TRBV11-3
clone size: once
J gene: TRBJ1-2
D gene: -
CDR3 DNA: TGTGCCAGCAGCTTAGATAGGACTTCTAACTATGGCTACACCTTC
CDR3 protein: CASSLDRTSNYGYTF

V gene: TRBV6-4
clone size: -
J gene: TRBJ2-2
D gene: -
CDR3 DNA: TGTGCCAGCAGTAGCGGGAACACCGGGGAGCTGTTTTTT
CDR3 protein: CASSSGNTGELFF

V gene: TRBV6-5
clone size: -
J gene: TRBJ2-7
D gene: TRBD2
CDR3 DNA: TGTGCCATAAGCCGTAGCGGGTTGGGAAGCGAGCAGTACTTC
CDR3 protein: CAISRSGLGSEQYF

V gene: TRBV28
clone size: -
J gene: TRBJ1-1
D gene: -
CDR3 DNA: TGTGCCAGCAGCTTCTCTGGGGGCCCAATGAACACTGAAGCTTTCTTT
CDR3 protein: CASSFSGGPMNTEAFF

V gene: TRBV7-9
clone size: -
J gene: TRBJ2-2
D gene: TRBD1
CDR3 DNA: TGTGCCAGCAGCACTAAAACCACTTCCGGGACAGGGGTGACCGGGGAGCTGTTTTTT
CDR3 protein: CASSTKTTSGTGVTGELFF

V gene: TRBV4-2
clone size: -
J gene: TRBJ1-2
D gene: -
CDR3 DNA: TGTGCCAGCAGCCAAGGGGGAGGAAGGAACTATGGCTACACCTTC
CDR3 protein: CASSQGGGRNYGYTF

V gene: TRBV5-4
clone size: -
J gene: TRBJ1-2
D gene: TRBD1
CDR3 DNA: TGTGCCAGCAGCTCCCCCCCGCAGGGGGTTATTGGCTACACCTTC
CDR3 protein: CASSSPPQGVIGYTF

V gene: TRBV25-1
clone size: once
J gene: TRBJ2-4
D gene: -
CDR3 DNA: TGTGCCAGCAGTGCACTTACTGGGGGGTCTCGGGGTATTCAGTACTTC
CDR3 protein: CASSALTGGSRGIQYF

V gene: TRBV9
clone size: -
J gene: TRBJ2-2
D gene: TRBD1
CDR3 DNA: TGTGCCAGCAGTGCGGGACAGGTTTACACCGGGGAGCTGTTTTTT
CDR3 protein: CASSAGQVYTGELFF

V gene: TRBV11-1
clone size: -
J gene: TRBJ2-7
D gene: TRBD2
CDR3 DNA: TGTGCCAGCACCCGTAGCGGGAGTCTCTACGAGCAGTACTTC
CDR3 protein: CASTRSGSLYEQYF

V gene: TRBV19
clone size: -
J gene: TRBJ2-1
D gene: TRBD1
CDR3 DNA: TGTGCCAGTAGTATAGGGGGGACAGGCTACAATGAGCAGTTCTTC
CDR3 protein: CASSIGGTGYNEQFF

V gene: TRBV27
clone size: -
J gene: TRBJ1-2
D gene: TRBD1
CDR3 DNA: TGTGCCAGCAGTACAGGGGCGAGGTCCTATGGCTACACCTTC
CDR3 protein: CASSTGARSYGYTF

V gene: TRBV5-1
clone size: once
J gene: TRBJ2-2
D gene: TRBD2
CDR3 DNA: TGCGCCAGCAGCTCCGGGCTTAGCGGGAGAACCGGGGAGCTGTTTTTT
CDR3 protein: CASSSGLSGRTGELFF

V gene: TRBV9
clone size: -
J gene: TRBJ1-5
D gene: TRBD1
CDR3 DNA: TGTGCCAGCAGTAGGGACAGGGGGTACAATCAGCCCCAGCATTTT
CDR3 protein: CASSRDRGYNQPQHF

V gene: TRBV11-2
clone size: -
J gene: TRBJ2-5
D gene: TRBD2
CDR3 DNA: TGTGCCAGCAGCTTAGTATCCCCTAGCGGGGGAGGGGAGACCCAGTACTTC
CDR3 protein: CASSLVSPSGGGETQYF

V gene: TRBV19
clone size: -
J gene: TRBJ2-7
D gene: -
CDR3 DNA: TGTGCCAGTAGTATGGTTGGAGGGGGCAGGAACGAGCAGTACTTC
CDR3 protein: CASSMVGGGRNEQYF